The 12 T cell receptor beta chains below come from one sample, sequenced in a study of OX40 agonist ivuxolimab in advanced cancers. Method: immunoSEQ multiplex PCR; TCRdb's copy keeps in-frame clones and lacks some. The table lists approximately 58,000 clones, approximately 90% of them singletons. The starting material was CD4+ or CD8+ T cells sorted from blood, obtained in a trial of the OX40 agonist ivuxolimab. The source is an adult with an advanced solid tumor such as melanoma, head and neck, liver or kidney cancer.

The chain couples TRBV9 to TRBJ1-1; 7 bases match TRBD1. This CDR3 is 13 amino acids long. The junction had 4 bases not matched to a gene; V was cut back by 2 bases and J by 6 bases. Germline CDR1 reads SGDLS; CDR2 reads YYNGEE. As DNA, the CDR3 is TGTGCCAGCAGCGTGTATCAGGGGGCTGAAGCTTTCTTT. As protein: CASSVYQGAEAFF. The complete variable domain, with remaining parts taken from reference TRBV9 and TRBJ1-1, reads DSGVTQTPKHLITATGQRVTLRCSPRSGDLSVYWYQQSLDQGLQFLIQYYNGEERAKGNILERFSAQQFPDLHSELNLSSLELGDSALYFCASSVYQGAEAFFGQGTRLTVV.

The rearrangement uses TRBV15 and TRBJ1-5; TRBD1 might be the D (5 bases). The V end lost 1 base, the J end lost 7 bases, and 14 bases lay between the germline ends. CDR3 length: 15 amino acids. CDR1 and CDR2 (germline): LNHNV, YYDKDF (reference sequence). CDR3 protein: CATSRGEGIRQPQHF. The CDR3 DNA follows: TGTGCCACCAGCAGAGGAGAGGGGATTCGCCAGCCCCAGCATTTT.

The chain links TRBV4-1 to TRBJ1-5; D not resolved. Germline assignment: CDR1 MGHRA and CDR2 YSYEKL. This CDR3 has 14 residues. The V and J ends lost 0 bases and 2 bases respectively, with 5 bases between them. The CDR3 loop reads CASSQDRGNQPQHF. In DNA, the CDR3 is TGCGCCAGCAGCCAAGATAGAGGCAATCAGCCCCAGCATTTT.

The J gene is TRBJ2-2, the V gene TRBV19, with TRBD2 as a possible D gene (6 bases). V lost 7 bases, J lost 4 bases, and 13 bases lay in between. CDR1 and CDR2 (germline): LNHDA, SQIVND (reference sequence). CDR3 length equals 14 residues. CDR3 sequence reads: CASKDSGITGELFF. CDR3 bases: TGTGCCAGTAAGGATAGCGGTATCACCGGGGAGCTGTTTTTT.

This clone was recorded once. V usage is TRBV10-1 and J usage is TRBJ2-3; D gene uncertain. V was pared by 6 bases and J by 0 bases, with 7 bases between. The CDR3 is made up of 13 amino acids. CDR1 is WNHNN and CDR2 is SYGVQD in the germline V gene (reference sequence). Here the CDR3 reads CASSDLSTDTQYF. The DNA of the CDR3 is TGCGCCAGCAGCGACCTCAGCACAGATACGCAGTATTTT.

The V call is TRBV2, the J call TRBJ2-5; no firm D call. The last part of the DNA fits TRBJ2-7 better; the J call may be wrong. The CDR3 extends over 15 amino acids. The germline gives CDR1 SNHLY, CDR2 FYNNEI. CDR3 protein: CASSDRSGGSYEQYF. The CDR3 DNA follows: TGTGCCAGCAGTGACCGGTCAGGCGGTTCCTACGAGCAGTACTTC.

This chain uses TRBV29-1 with TRBJ1-2; D gene ambiguous. Trimming cost V 4 bases and J 0 bases, with 15 bases left between them. The CDR3 is made up of 15 amino acids. The V gene's germline CDR1 is SQVTM and CDR2 ANQGSEA. The CDR3 here is CSVVRVPTANYGYTF. For the CDR3, the DNA is TGCAGCGTTGTTAGGGTCCCGACTGCTAACTATGGCTACACCTTC. Using reference TRBV29-1 and TRBJ1-2 for the parts outside the CDR3, the full variable domain is SAVISQKPSRDICQRGTSLTIQCQVDSQVTMMFWYRQQPGQSLTLIATANQGSEATYESGFVIDKFPISRPNLTFSTLTVSNMSPEDSSIYLCSVVRVPTANYGYTFGSGTRLTVV.

The gene calls are TRBV11-3 and TRBJ2-7; TRBD2 might be the D (5 bases). V was clipped by 3 bases and J by 3 bases, with 12 bases between them. This CDR3 has 14 residues. Germline V lookup: CDR1 SGHNT, CDR2 YENEEA. DNA of the CDR3: TGTGCCAGCAGCTTTGGACTGGGGAACTACGAGCAGTACTTC. Translating it yields CASSFGLGNYEQYF.

This chain connects TRBV27 to TRBJ1-5; D possibly corresponds to TRBD1 (5 bases). Trimming pared 6 bases from V and 0 bases from J, leaving 12 bases between. Per germline, CDR1 MNHEY and CDR2 SMNVEV (reference sequence). CDR3 size: 15 residues. CDR3 sequence (DNA): TGTGCCAGCAGATGGAGGACACATAGCAATCAGCCCCAGCATTTT. It translates to CASRWRTHSNQPQHF.

V usage is TRBV7-8 and J usage is TRBJ1-5; possible D gene TRBD1, 5 bases. Germline V CDR1 and CDR2: SGHVS, FQNEAQ. The V gene lost 5 bases and the J gene lost 4 bases, with 12 bases spanning the gap. This CDR3 is 14 amino acids long. This CDR3 reads CASSPGTGNQPQHF. Written as DNA, the CDR3 is TGTGCCAGCAGCCCGGGGACGGGGAATCAGCCCCAGCATTTT.

The rearrangement uses TRBV11-3 and TRBJ2-2; D unclear. The CDR3 length is 15 residues. Germline V CDR1 and CDR2: SGHNT, YENEEA. The V end was cut by 3 bases, the J end by 2 bases, with 10 bases between. The CDR3 DNA reads TGTGCCAGCAGCTTTAGGCGAACCAACACCGGGGAGCTGTTTTTT. It is translated as CASSFRRTNTGELFF.

The chain couples TRBV4-1 to TRBJ2-7; D is ambiguous. V dropped 0 bases and J dropped 0 bases, with 12 bases sitting between them. Germline CDR1 is MGHRA and CDR2 is YSYEKL. The CDR3 has 16 amino acids. Here the CDR3 DNA reads TGCGCCAGCAGCCAAGATTTCACTTTAAGCTCCTACGAGCAGTACTTC. This codes for CASSQDFTLSSYEQYF.